This TCR beta chain appears in the sequencing data of a study of T cells in Graves' hyperthyroidism and ophthalmopathy. The study, taken as a whole, reports: Most expanded thyroid clonotypes above 0.001 recurred in blood. Prediction of ophthalmopathy progression came a median roughly 6.7 months pre-onset.

A word on this clonotype: The antigen is not known.

The CDR3 extends over 16 amino acids. Germline V gene data show CDR1 as MGHRA and CDR2 as YSYEKL. Trimming pared 2 bases from V and 0 bases from J, leaving 13 bases between. TCR beta CDR3 regions were amplified from RNA. In the first-round RT-PCR of the TCR CDR3, the HTBI primer set was used. MiXCR, applied by TCRdb to the multiplex PCR reads, yields one record per CDR3 protein. This sample has about 600,000 distinct CDR3 sequences, with 14% found just once. The TCR was taken from a woman aged 18-29 years with Graves' ophthalmopathy. Source material: blood. The chain links TRBV4-1 to TRBJ1-1; D is unresolved. The CDR3, as DNA: TGCGCCAGCAGCCAACGGGCACGGTACATGAACACTGAAGCTTTCTTT. It translates to CASSQRARYMNTEAFF.